These T cell receptor beta chains were read from a single sample in a study of beta chain features in type 1 diabetes. The assay was immunoSEQ multiplex PCR, and TCRdb's table has in-frame clones only and misses some. This table holds 640,000 or so clones, about an eighth found once. The material sequenced was naive CD4+ T cells from blood. The receptors were gathered from a young man with type 1 diabetes. The CDR3 runs from the conserved cysteine through the conserved F or W. The D gene is left open where the match is weak. The size field is filled for only some rows; it gives once, few, many or a size class.

v_call: TRBV30; clone_size: many; j_call: TRBJ2-7; d_call: -; cdr3_aa: CAWSVFQATEYF; cdr3_nt: TGTGCCTGGAGTGTATTCCAGGCGACGGAGTACTTC
v_call: TRBV5-1; clone_size: -; j_call: TRBJ2-6; d_call: -; cdr3_aa: CASSGTGTESSGANVLTF; cdr3_nt: TGCGCCAGCAGCGGGACCGGGACGGAGAGCTCTGGGGCCAACGTCCTGACTTTC
v_call: TRBV25-1; clone_size: few; j_call: TRBJ1-2; d_call: -; cdr3_aa: CASSRPGTFYGYTF; cdr3_nt: TGTGCCAGCAGCCGTCCCGGGACATTCTATGGCTACACCTTC
v_call: TRBV19; clone_size: -; j_call: TRBJ1-3; d_call: -; cdr3_aa: CASRGNSGNTIYF; cdr3_nt: TGTGCCAGTAGGGGAAACTCTGGAAACACCATATATTTT
v_call: TRBV6-5; clone_size: -; j_call: TRBJ1-1; d_call: TRBD1; cdr3_aa: CASSYPGQGGTEAFF; cdr3_nt: TGTGCCAGCAGTTATCCGGGACAGGGAGGGACTGAAGCTTTCTTT
v_call: TRBV6-1; clone_size: -; j_call: TRBJ2-5; d_call: -; cdr3_aa: CASSPAREYQETQYF; cdr3_nt: TGTGCCAGCAGCCCCGCCCGGGAATACCAAGAGACCCAGTACTTC
v_call: TRBV6-5; clone_size: few; j_call: TRBJ2-7; d_call: -; cdr3_aa: CASSSGRHYEQYF; cdr3_nt: TGTGCCAGCAGTTCGGGACGGCACTACGAGCAGTACTTC
v_call: TRBV4-1; clone_size: few; j_call: TRBJ2-6; d_call: TRBD1; cdr3_aa: CASSQDRGPGANVLTF; cdr3_nt: TGCGCCAGCAGCCAAGACAGGGGGCCTGGGGCCAACGTCCTGACTTTC
v_call: TRBV6-6; clone_size: -; j_call: TRBJ2-5; d_call: -; cdr3_aa: CASSYGGETQYF; cdr3_nt: TGTGCCAGCAGTTACGGGGGGGAGACCCAGTACTTC
v_call: TRBV10-2; clone_size: -; j_call: TRBJ2-5; d_call: TRBD2; cdr3_aa: CASSEPIAGPRETQYF; cdr3_nt: TGCGCCAGCAGTGAGCCTATAGCGGGTCCTAGGGAGACCCAGTACTTC
v_call: TRBV7-3; clone_size: -; j_call: TRBJ1-2; d_call: TRBD1; cdr3_aa: CASSSVHRQGAGGYTF; cdr3_nt: TGTGCCAGCAGCTCCGTACACCGACAGGGGGCGGGAGGCTACACCTTC
v_call: TRBV5-4; clone_size: -; j_call: TRBJ2-1; d_call: -; cdr3_aa: CASSLADRLNEQFF; cdr3_nt: TGTGCCAGCAGCTTGGCCGACAGGCTTAATGAGCAGTTCTTC
v_call: TRBV6-5; clone_size: -; j_call: TRBJ2-5; d_call: -; cdr3_aa: CASSPGWETQYF; cdr3_nt: TGTGCCAGCAGCCCCGGTTGGGAGACCCAGTACTTC
v_call: TRBV19; clone_size: few; j_call: TRBJ2-7; d_call: TRBD2; cdr3_aa: CASMISGGREQYF; cdr3_nt: TGTGCCAGTATGATCAGCGGGGGCCGCGAGCAGTACTTC
v_call: TRBV10-3; clone_size: -; j_call: TRBJ2-2; d_call: -; cdr3_aa: CAISAGWFANTGELFF; cdr3_nt: TGTGCCATCAGCGCAGGCTGGTTCGCGAACACCGGGGAGCTGTTTTTT
v_call: TRBV4-1; clone_size: few; j_call: TRBJ2-7; d_call: TRBD1; cdr3_aa: CASSQVQGAFSYEQYF; cdr3_nt: TGCGCCAGCAGCCAAGTACAGGGGGCCTTCTCCTACGAGCAGTACTTC